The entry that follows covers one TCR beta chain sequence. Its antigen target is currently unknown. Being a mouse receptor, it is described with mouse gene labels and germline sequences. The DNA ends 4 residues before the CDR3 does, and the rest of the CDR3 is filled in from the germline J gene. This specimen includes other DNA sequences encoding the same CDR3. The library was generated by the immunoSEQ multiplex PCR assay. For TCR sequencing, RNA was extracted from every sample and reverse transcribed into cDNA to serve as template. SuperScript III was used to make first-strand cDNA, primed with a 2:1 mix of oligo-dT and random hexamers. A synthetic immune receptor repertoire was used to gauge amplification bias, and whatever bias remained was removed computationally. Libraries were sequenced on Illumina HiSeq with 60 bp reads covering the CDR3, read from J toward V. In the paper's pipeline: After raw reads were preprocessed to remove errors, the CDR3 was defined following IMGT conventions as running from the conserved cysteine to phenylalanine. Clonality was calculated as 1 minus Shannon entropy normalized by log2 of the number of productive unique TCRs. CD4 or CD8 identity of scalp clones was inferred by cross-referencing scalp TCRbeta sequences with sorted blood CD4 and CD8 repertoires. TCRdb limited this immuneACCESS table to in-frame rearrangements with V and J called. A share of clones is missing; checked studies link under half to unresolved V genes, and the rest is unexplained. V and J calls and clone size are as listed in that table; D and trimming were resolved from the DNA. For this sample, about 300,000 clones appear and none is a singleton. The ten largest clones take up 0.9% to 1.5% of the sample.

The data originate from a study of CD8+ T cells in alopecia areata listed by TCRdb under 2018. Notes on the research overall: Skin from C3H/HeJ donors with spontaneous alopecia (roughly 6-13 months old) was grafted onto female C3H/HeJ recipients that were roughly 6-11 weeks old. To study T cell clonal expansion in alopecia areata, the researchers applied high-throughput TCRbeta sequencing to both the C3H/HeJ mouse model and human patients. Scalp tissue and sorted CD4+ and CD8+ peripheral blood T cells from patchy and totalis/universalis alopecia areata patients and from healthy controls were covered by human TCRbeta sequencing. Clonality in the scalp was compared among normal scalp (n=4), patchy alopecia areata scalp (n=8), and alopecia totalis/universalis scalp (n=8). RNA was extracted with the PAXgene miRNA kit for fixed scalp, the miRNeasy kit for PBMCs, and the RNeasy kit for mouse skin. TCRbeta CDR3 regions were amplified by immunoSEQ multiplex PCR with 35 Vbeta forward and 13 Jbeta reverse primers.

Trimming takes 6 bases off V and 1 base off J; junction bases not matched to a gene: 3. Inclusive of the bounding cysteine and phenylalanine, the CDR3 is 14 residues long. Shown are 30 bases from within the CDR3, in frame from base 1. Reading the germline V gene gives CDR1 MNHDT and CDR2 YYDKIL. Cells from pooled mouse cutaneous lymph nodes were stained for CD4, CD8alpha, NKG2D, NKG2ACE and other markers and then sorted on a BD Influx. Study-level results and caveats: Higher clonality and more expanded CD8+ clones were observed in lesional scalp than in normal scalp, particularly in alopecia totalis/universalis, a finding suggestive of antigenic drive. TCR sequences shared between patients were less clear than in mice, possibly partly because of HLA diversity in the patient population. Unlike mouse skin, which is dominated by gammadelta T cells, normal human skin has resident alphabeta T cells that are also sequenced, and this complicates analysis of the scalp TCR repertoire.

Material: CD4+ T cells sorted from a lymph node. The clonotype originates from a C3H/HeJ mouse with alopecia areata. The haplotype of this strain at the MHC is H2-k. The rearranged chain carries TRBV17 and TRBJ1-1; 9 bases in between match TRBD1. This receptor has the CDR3 CASSRDRANTEVFF. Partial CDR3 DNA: TGTGCTAGCAGCCGGGACAGGGCGAACACA.